The 26 T cell receptor beta chains below were found in one sample sequenced in a study of regulatory T cells in long-lasting Graves disease. Regarding time point: persistent/refractory GD, antithyroid drugs over 5 years with positive TRAb. Scientists built the TCR library using RNA that was extracted from PBMCs. CDR3-region Arm-PCR and iRepertoire HTBI primers produced the TCR beta libraries. Each CDR3 protein is one row after TCRdb ran MiXCR on the multiplex PCR reads. This sample carries about 430,000 distinct CDR3 sequences, over 20% of them seen once, and the ten largest clones take roughly an eighth. Sequences were derived from peripheral blood mononuclear cells (PBMCs), sampled when the disease was refractory, from a patient treated with antithyroid drugs. The receptors were sampled from a female donor with Graves disease.

The rearrangement uses TRBV13 and TRBJ2-3; the D is unclear. The CDR3 length is 15 residues. V gave up 4 bases and J gave up 0 bases, with 11 bases separating them. In germline, CDR1 is PRHDT, CDR2 FYEKMQ (reference sequence). The CDR3 reads CASSSQTSSTDTQYF. CDR3 nucleotide sequence: TGTGCCAGCAGCTCCCAGACTTCTAGCACAGATACGCAGTATTTT.

About this clonotype: A read error is possible here, since a much larger clone lies one base away. This chain joins TRBV5-1 and TRBJ2-5; D ambiguous. The CDR3 totals 15 residues. Germline CDR1 is SGHRS and CDR2 is YFSETQ. CDR3 sequence reads: CASSLVTGCQETQYF. The CDR3 bases are TGTGCCAGCAGCTTGGTGACCGGTTGCCAAGAGACCCAGTACTTC.

At least ten counts were recorded for this clonotype. J is TRBJ2-7 and V is TRBV7-9, with D possibly matching TRBD1 (5 bases). The ends were cut back, 6 bases at V and 6 bases at J, with 12 bases in the middle. The length of the CDR3 is 12 residues. CDR1 and CDR2 from the germline V gene are SEHNR and FQNEAQ (reference sequence). DNA for the CDR3: TGTGCCAGCAGGAAGGACAACTCCGAGCAGTACTTC. This encodes CASRKDNSEQYF. Looking up the rest from reference TRBV7-9 and TRBJ2-7 gives the full variable domain: DTGVSQNPRHKITKRGQNVTFRCDPISEHNRLYWYRQTLGQGPEFLTYFQNEAQLEKSRLLSDRFSAERPKGSFSTLEIQRTEQGDSAMYLCASRKDNSEQYFGPGTRLTVT.

The rearrangement joins TRBV12-3 or TRBV12-4 to TRBJ1-2; D not resolved. The CDR3 sequence is 13 residues long. Trimming took off 3 bases at V and 4 bases at J, with 9 bases between the two ends. The CDR3 loop reads CASSLSGVYGYTF. Here the CDR3 DNA reads TGTGCCAGCAGTTTGTCAGGCGTCTATGGCTACACCTTC.

This chain connects TRBV4-1 to TRBJ1-2; D gene unclear. Germline assignment: CDR1 MGHRA and CDR2 YSYEKL. V was shortened by 1 base and J by 2 bases, with 8 bases between the two germline ends. This CDR3 is built from 14 residues. CDR3 in DNA: TGCGCCAGCAGCCAAGGACTCGGGAACTATGGCTACACCTTC. Translated, it gives CASSQGLGNYGYTF.

V usage is TRBV13 and J usage is TRBJ1-2; 8 bases align to TRBD1. The CDR3 covers 13 residues. The germline CDR1 and CDR2 sequences are PRHDT and FYEKMQ (reference sequence). With V trimmed by 5 bases and J by 4 bases, 3 bases remained unmatched. CDR3 coding DNA: TGTGCCAGCAGCACGACAGGGGTCTATGGCTACACCTTC. It translates to CASSTTGVYGYTF.

This clonotype was counted many times. This chain connects TRBV27 to TRBJ2-5; D is tentatively TRBD1 or TRBD2 (6 bases each). The CDR3 consists of 15 residues. CDR1 is MNHEY and CDR2 is SMNVEV in the germline V gene (reference sequence). The V end was cut by 0 bases, the J end by 0 bases, with 8 bases between. The CDR3 region is CASSLSGGHQETQYF. In DNA form, the CDR3 reads TGTGCCAGCAGTTTATCCGGGGGCCACCAAGAGACCCAGTACTTC.

The chain joins TRBV20-1 to TRBJ1-6; TRBD1 is a possible D gene (6 bases). This CDR3 comprises 13 residues. Germline loops: CDR1 DFQATT, CDR2 SNEGSKA (reference sequence). V lost 1 base and J 12 bases, leaving 13 bases between the germline ends. CDR3 sequence: CSARGDTIRPLHF. CDR3 coding DNA: TGCAGTGCTAGAGGGGACACCATAAGACCCCTCCACTTT.

Turning to this clonotype: A read error may explain this, as a much larger clone is one base away. This sequence joins TRBV20-1 and TRBJ2-5; no clear D gene. Between the trimmed V and J ends, which lost 3 bases and 0 bases, there was a span of 8 bases. This CDR3 is 13 amino acids long. Germline lookup yields CDR1 DFQATT and CDR2 SNEGSKA (reference sequence). The CDR3 DNA is TGCAGTGCTAGGGCGCCTAACCAAGAGACCCAGTACTTC. Amino acid sequence: CSARAPNQETQYF.

This clonotype was seen many times. This sequence joins TRBV28 and TRBJ2-7; 8 nucleotides match TRBD2. Germline V gene lookup returns CDR1 MDHEN and CDR2 SYDVKM. J lost 0 bases, V lost 5 bases, and 6 bases had no gene match. The CDR3 contains 15 residues. CDR3 protein: CASSTPGLGSYEQYF. The CDR3 region has the DNA TGTGCCAGCAGTACTCCGGGACTAGGCTCCTACGAGCAGTACTTC.

The rearrangement joins TRBV30 to TRBJ1-2, with a possible D match to TRBD1 (6 bases). The germline CDR1 and CDR2 sequences are GTSNPN and SVGIG (reference sequence). The CDR3 is 13 amino acids. Trimming took 3 bases from V and 1 from J, leaving 9 bases between them. The CDR3 DNA reads as TGTGCCTGGAGGACAGGTCTTAACTATGGCTACACCTTC. Protein: CAWRTGLNYGYTF.

This clonotype was recorded many times. V usage is TRBV12-3 or TRBV12-4 and J usage is TRBJ1-1, with a tentative D call TRBD1 (6 bases). V gave up 7 bases and J gave up 3 bases, with 21 bases separating them. This CDR3 has 16 amino acids. This CDR3 reads CASTILGWGRDTEAFF. The CDR3 nucleotides are TGTGCCAGCACCATCCTAGGGTGGGGGCGGGACACTGAAGCTTTCTTT.

The V and J genes are TRBV3-1 and TRBJ1-2; D gene ambiguous. The CDR3 is made up of 15 amino acids. CDR1 and CDR2 (germline): LGHDT, YNNKEL (reference sequence). Trimming pared 0 bases from V and 2 bases from J, leaving 10 bases between. CDR3 bases: TGTGCCAGCAGCCAAGATCGGACTGCGAACTATGGCTACACCTTC. This codes for CASSQDRTANYGYTF.

The chain has TRBV28 and TRBJ1-6, with D possibly being TRBD1 (6 bases). Trimming took 5 bases from V and 0 from J, leaving 20 bases between them. CDR1 is MDHEN, CDR2 SYDVKM, per germline. This CDR3 is 19 amino acids long. CDR3 nucleotides: TGTGCCAGCAGTCAGACAGGAATCCAAAAGAGCTCCTATAATTCACCCCTCCACTTT. Its protein product is CASSQTGIQKSSYNSPLHF.

This clonotype was counted at least ten times. The chain has TRBV6-1 and TRBJ2-7; D is possibly TRBD1 (5 bases). The CDR3 spans 14 residues. V shed 3 bases and J shed 2 bases, with 11 bases lying between them. The germline gives CDR1 MNHNS, CDR2 SASEGT. The CDR3 DNA is TGTGCCAGCAGTGAGGCAGGGCCCACCTACGAGCAGTACTTC. This translates into CASSEAGPTYEQYF.

There are a few counts of this clonotype. The CDR3: CASSQDPVGKNIQYF. The CDR3 DNA sequence: TGCGCCAGCAGCCAAGATCCGGTCGGGAAAAACATTCAGTACTTC. The genes are TRBV4-1 and TRBJ2-4; no definite D call. Trimming took 0 bases from V and 4 from J, leaving 10 bases between them. The CDR3 totals 15 residues. Germline-derived CDR1 and CDR2 are MGHRA and YSYEKL.

The table lists this clonotype with many counts. The gene calls are TRBV7-9 and TRBJ1-1; tentative D call: TRBD1 (5 bases). The CDR3 length is 16 residues. V was trimmed by 5 bases and J by 1 base, leaving 17 bases between them. Germline-derived CDR1 and CDR2 are SEHNR and FQNEAQ (reference sequence). CDR3 nucleotides: TGTGCCAGCAGCCACGCAGGGATTTGGTCGAACACTGAAGCTTTCTTT. The encoded protein is CASSHAGIWSNTEAFF.

The chain recombines TRBV7-3 with TRBJ2-3, with D perhaps matching TRBD1 or TRBD2 (5 bases each). The CDR3 is made up of 14 amino acids. Trimming took 5 bases from V and 5 from J, leaving 14 bases between them. Germline V lookup: CDR1 SGHTA, CDR2 FQGTGA. CDR3 loop: CASSPSGAGDTQYF. CDR3 DNA sequence: TGTGCCAGCAGCCCGTCCGGGGCGGGAGATACGCAGTATTTT.

This clonotype was observed a few times. J is TRBJ2-7 and V is TRBV29-1; TRBD2 aligns across 11 bases. The CDR3 is made up of 14 amino acids. Germline V gene sequence: CDR1 SQVTM, CDR2 ANQGSEA. J gave up 4 bases and V 6 bases, and 8 bases lay outside the gene matches. CDR3 sequence reads: CSVKLAGVVYEQYF. The CDR3, as DNA: TGCAGCGTCAAACTAGCGGGAGTCGTTTACGAGCAGTACTTC.

There are many counts of this clonotype. CDR3 DNA: TGTGCCAGCAGTTTAATAGGTCGACTAGCCGATGAGCAGTACTTC. Its protein is CASSLIGRLADEQYF. This chain links TRBV28 with TRBJ2-7; 7 nucleotides line up with TRBD2. The ends lost 2 bases at V and 7 bases at J; junction bases unmatched: 11. Germline loops: CDR1 MDHEN, CDR2 SYDVKM. This CDR3 contains 15 residues.

This clonotype has ten or more counts. This chain joins TRBV20-1 and TRBJ2-5; D is undetermined. Germline V lookup: CDR1 DFQATT, CDR2 SNEGSKA (reference sequence). The CDR3 is 13 residues long. Trimming removed 4 bases at V and 0 bases at J, with 9 bases between. Written as DNA, the CDR3 is TGCAGTGCTATTTGGATAAACCAAGAGACCCAGTACTTC. Its translation: CSAIWINQETQYF.

V and J are TRBV7-2 and TRBJ2-1; D may be TRBD1 or TRBD2 (6 bases each). CDR3 size: 15 residues. The V and J ends lost 8 bases and 6 bases respectively, with 20 bases between them. Germline V CDR1 and CDR2: SGHTA, FQGNSA. The CDR3 DNA reads TGTGCCAGCCAGCCGGGGGCTAGCAGCATCAATGAGCAGTTCTTC. Translating it yields CASQPGASSINEQFF.

Comments on this clonotype: A much larger clone is a single base away; this may be a read error. The rearrangement joins TRBV11-2 to TRBJ2-7; no clear D gene. The CDR3 extends over 13 amino acids. In germline, CDR1 is SGHAT, CDR2 FQNNGV. For the CDR3, the DNA is TGTGTCAGCAGCTTATCTTCTTTAGGGGAGCAGTACTTC. Its translation is CVSSLSSLGEQYF.

The rearrangement uses TRBV5-1 and TRBJ2-2, with 12 bases fitting TRBD2. Trimming cost V 4 bases and J 1 base; bases outside gene matches: 5. The CDR3 runs to 17 residues. Looked up from germline, CDR1 is SGHRS and CDR2 is YFSETQ. CDR3 nucleotides: TGCGCCAGCAGCAAAGGACTAGCGGGGTTGAACACCGGGGAGCTGTTTTTT. This sequence encodes CASSKGLAGLNTGELFF.

This clonotype showed up many times. The chain joins TRBV2 to TRBJ2-7; 8 nucleotides align to TRBD2. The length of the CDR3 is 14 residues. Germline assignment: CDR1 SNHLY and CDR2 FYNNEI. After removal of 8 bases from V and 2 bases from J, the junction contained 8 bases not matched to a gene. CDR3 nucleotides: TGTGCCAGCTCCAGTAGCGGGGAGCCCTACGAGCAGTACTTC. Residues: CASSSSGEPYEQYF.

This clonotype showed up just a few times. The chain is built from TRBV19 and TRBJ2-7, with 9 bases that match TRBD1. With V trimmed by 8 bases and J by 3 bases, 8 bases remained unmatched. The CDR3 is 14 amino acids. Germline V lookup: CDR1 LNHDA, CDR2 SQIVND (reference sequence). The CDR3 DNA is TGTGCCAGTGGAGATGGGACAGGGAGCTACGAGCAGTACTTC. Translated, it gives CASGDGTGSYEQYF.